One and the same sample provided the 20 T cell receptor beta chains below, sequenced in a study of blood T cell repertoires in COVID-19 (dated by TCRdb to 2018 to 2021). To prepare the library, the immunoSEQ multiplex PCR assay was applied. TCRdb limited this immuneACCESS table to in-frame rearrangements with V and J called. A share of clones is missing; checked studies link under half to unresolved V genes, and the rest is unexplained. This sample holds about 71,000 clones; about 88% were observed only once. About 7.4% of the sample lies in the top ten. The specimen was peripheral blood. These receptors all come from a man aged 50-60 years with active COVID-19.

This sequence joins TRBV7-8 and TRBJ1-3; 10 bases match TRBD1. The germline CDR1 and CDR2 sequences are SGHVS and FQNEAQ. The CDR3 spans 15 residues. V lost 5 bases to trimming and J lost 4 bases; unmatched junction nucleotides: 5. The CDR3 nucleotides read TGTGCCAGCAGCCTGGACAGGGGGACAGGAAACACCATATATTTT. Translating gives CASSLDRGTGNTIYF.

The chain carries TRBV7-9 and TRBJ2-2; maybe TRBD2 (6 bases). Trimming took off 5 bases at V and 5 bases at J, with 18 bases between the two ends. Germline values: CDR1 SEHNR, CDR2 FQNEAQ (reference sequence). The CDR3 runs 16 residues. In DNA, the CDR3 is TGTGCCAGCAGCCCCGGTGGAGGGTTGAATACCGGGGAGCTGTTTTTT. Translation: CASSPGGGLNTGELFF.

This sequence joins TRBV11-2 and TRBJ1-4; the match to TRBD1 covers 8 bases. The CDR3 consists of 13 residues. Germline CDR1 SGHAT, CDR2 FQNNGV. V gave up 7 bases and J gave up 8 bases; unmatched junction bases: 6. CDR3 sequence reads: CASTDRAREKLFF. The CDR3 nucleotides are TGTGCCAGCACGGACAGGGCACGGGAAAAACTGTTTTTT.

The V call is TRBV6-6, the J call TRBJ1-1; possibly TRBD1 for D (5 bases). CDR3 length: 13 residues. Germline-derived CDR1 and CDR2 are MNHNY and SVGAGI (reference sequence). Trimming cost V 0 bases and J 6 bases, with 8 bases left between them. The CDR3 reads CASSYSGGAEAFF. As DNA, the CDR3 is TGTGCCAGCAGTTACTCGGGAGGGGCTGAAGCTTTCTTT.

Concerning this clone itself: The sample contains more than one DNA sequence encoding this CDR3. The chain recombines TRBV6-5 with TRBJ2-5; tentative D call: TRBD2 (5 bases). The germline V and J ends were trimmed by 2 bases and 4 bases, with 8 bases remaining between them. Germline V CDR1 and CDR2: MNHEY, SVGAGI. The CDR3 contains 13 residues. DNA of the CDR3: TGTGCCAGCAGTTACGGTCGGGGAGAGACCCAGTACTTC. This translates into CASSYGRGETQYF.

The chain combines TRBV5-4 with TRBJ1-3; D is unresolved. Trimming shortened V by 4 bases and J by 4 bases, and 15 bases separated the two germline ends. Germline lookup yields CDR1 SGHNT and CDR2 YYREEE (reference sequence). This CDR3 comprises 15 residues. CDR3 sequence reads: CASSPGQQVGNTIYF. CDR3 bases: TGTGCCAGCAGCCCTGGGCAGCAGGTGGGAAACACCATATATTTT.

This chain connects TRBV5-8 to TRBJ2-3; tentative D call: TRBD2 (5 bases). V was cut by 6 bases and J by 5 bases, with 10 bases left in between. The CDR3 has 12 residues. Germline values: CDR1 SGHTS, CDR2 YDEGEE. CDR3 region: CASTEVRDTQYF. CDR3 nucleotide sequence: TGTGCCAGCACGGAGGTGAGAGATACGCAGTATTTT.

The V and J genes are TRBV6-5 and TRBJ1-3, with 10 bases lining up with TRBD1. Losses at the gene ends were 4 bases for V and 8 bases for J; bases not matched to a gene: 11. This CDR3 has 16 residues. Looked up from germline, CDR1 is MNHEY and CDR2 is SVGAGI. The CDR3 here is CASSLAPGQGTDTIYF. The DNA of the CDR3 is TGTGCCAGCAGTTTGGCCCCGGGACAGGGGACTGACACCATATATTTT.

The genes are TRBV11-2 and TRBJ2-3; 7 bases line up with TRBD1. The germline CDR1 and CDR2 sequences are SGHAT and FQNNGV. The CDR3 spans 15 residues. After removal of 6 bases from V and 7 bases from J, the junction contained 13 bases not matched to a gene. The chain's CDR3 is CASSNSGTAHHTQYF. DNA for the CDR3: TGTGCCAGCAGTAATTCCGGGACAGCCCACCATACGCAGTATTTT.

This clone was seen just once. The V gene is TRBV6-5, the J gene TRBJ2-2; TRBD1 is a possible D gene (6 bases). The ends were cut back, 0 bases at V and 7 bases at J, with 12 bases in the middle. CDR1 MNHEY and CDR2 SVGAGI come from the germline V gene. The CDR3 has 15 amino acids. In nucleotides, the CDR3 is TGTGCCAGCAGTTACTCAACGCGAGGGGGCGGGGAGCTGTTTTTT. Translation: CASSYSTRGGGELFF.

The chain recombines TRBV5-4 with TRBJ1-6, with D possibly matching TRBD1 (5 bases). The V gene's germline CDR1 is SGHNT and CDR2 YYREEE (reference sequence). V gave up 4 bases and J gave up 4 bases, with 12 bases separating them. The CDR3 contains 15 residues. CDR3 region: CASSRGTDYNSPLHF. The DNA for the CDR3 is TGTGCCAGCAGCCGGGGGACTGATTATAATTCACCCCTCCACTTT. Full variable domain (missing parts from reference TRBV5-4 and TRBJ1-6): ETGVTQSPTHLIKTRGQQVTLRCSSQSGHNTVSWYQQALGQGPQFIFQYYREEENGRGNFPPRFSGLQFPNYSSELNVNALELDDSALYLCASSRGTDYNSPLHFGNGTRLTVT.

This chain joins TRBV5-4 and TRBJ2-5, with 10 bases lining up with TRBD2. The CDR3 is 17 residues long. Trimming removed 4 bases from V and 5 bases from J; junction bases left unmatched: 14. CDR1 and CDR2 (germline): SGHNT, YYREEE (reference sequence). CDR3 in DNA: TGTGCCAGCAGCCGGGACCTTAGCGGGGGGCTGGGGGAGACCCAGTACTTC. Protein: CASSRDLSGGLGETQYF.

This clone came up a few times. V and J are TRBV12-5 and TRBJ2-2; D unresolved. The germline gives CDR1 LGHNT, CDR2 FRNRAP. The CDR3 extends over 12 amino acids. Between the trimmed V and J ends, which lost 0 bases and 8 bases, there was a span of 4 bases. DNA for the CDR3: TGTGCTAGTGGTTTGGTACGGGGGGAGCTGTTTTTT. Translation gives CASGLVRGELFF.

This clone was seen a few times. The chain carries TRBV4-1 and TRBJ2-5, with 9 bases lining up with TRBD2. This CDR3 contains 17 residues. CDR1 MGHRA and CDR2 YSYEKL come from the germline V gene. The J segment lost 1 base and the V segment lost 0 bases, leaving 6 bases of the junction unmatched. The CDR3 loop is CASSQDGAGGRQETQYF. The DNA for the CDR3 is TGCGCCAGCAGCCAAGATGGAGCGGGGGGTCGCCAAGAGACCCAGTACTTC.

The chain recombines TRBV15 with TRBJ1-6; D is perhaps TRBD1 (5 bases). The length of the CDR3 is 16 residues. The germline V gene encodes CDR1 LNHNV and CDR2 YYDKDF (reference sequence). Trimming shortened V by 2 bases and J by 7 bases, and 15 bases separated the two germline ends. This CDR3 reads CATSRSRVGHNSPLHF. CDR3 sequence (DNA): TGTGCCACCAGCAGATCCAGGGTAGGCCACAATTCACCCCTCCACTTT.

The rearrangement joins TRBV6-5 to TRBJ1-4; 10 bases agree with TRBD1. The CDR3 consists of 15 residues. Germline values: CDR1 MNHEY, CDR2 SVGAGI. V was clipped by 2 bases and J by 8 bases; unmatched bases: 5. This CDR3 is CASSYRTGGGEKLFF. The CDR3 DNA reads as TGTGCCAGCAGTTACCGGACAGGGGGAGGAGAAAAACTGTTTTTT.

V is TRBV6-5 and J is TRBJ1-2; no clear D gene. Looked up from germline, CDR1 is MNHEY and CDR2 is SVGAGI. V lost 7 bases to trimming and J lost 1 base, with 10 bases between them. There are 13 residues in the CDR3. The CDR3 here is CASTFGLNYGYTF. As DNA, the CDR3 is TGTGCCAGCACCTTTGGACTTAACTATGGCTACACCTTC.

The genes are TRBV7-3 and TRBJ1-1; no reliable D call. The V gene's germline CDR1 is SGHTA and CDR2 FQGTGA. This CDR3 region has 14 residues. V was clipped by 1 base and J by 0 bases, with 6 bases between them. The CDR3 DNA sequence: TGTGCCAGCAGCTTAAACGGGTTGAACACTGAAGCTTTCTTT. It translates to CASSLNGLNTEAFF.

This chain connects TRBV5-8 to TRBJ2-1; D may be TRBD2 (5 bases). V lost 3 bases, J lost 9 bases, and 19 bases lay in between. The CDR3 loop spans 15 amino acids. Germline loops: CDR1 SGHTS, CDR2 YDEGEE. For the CDR3, the DNA is TGTGCCAGCAGCTCGAGGGTAAGGGCGGACGGTGAGCAGTTCTTC. As protein: CASSSRVRADGEQFF.

The rearrangement joins TRBV6-6 to TRBJ2-7, with 7 positions matching TRBD1. The CDR3 has 14 amino acids. V lost 5 bases, J lost 3 bases, and 7 bases stayed unmatched. Germline loops: CDR1 MNHNY, CDR2 SVGAGI (reference sequence). The CDR3 is CASSTTGLGYEQYF. DNA of the CDR3: TGTGCCAGCAGTACGACAGGGTTGGGCTACGAGCAGTACTTC.